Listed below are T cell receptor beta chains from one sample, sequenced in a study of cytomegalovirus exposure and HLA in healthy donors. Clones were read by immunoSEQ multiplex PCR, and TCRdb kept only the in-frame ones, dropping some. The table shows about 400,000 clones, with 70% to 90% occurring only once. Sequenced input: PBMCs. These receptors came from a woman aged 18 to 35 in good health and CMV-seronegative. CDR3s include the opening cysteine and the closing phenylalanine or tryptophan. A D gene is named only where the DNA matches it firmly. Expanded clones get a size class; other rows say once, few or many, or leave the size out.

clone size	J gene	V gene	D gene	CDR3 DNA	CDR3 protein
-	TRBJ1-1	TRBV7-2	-	TGTGCCAGCAGCTTGAGAGGCAGCACTGAAGCTTTCTTT	CASSLRGSTEAFF
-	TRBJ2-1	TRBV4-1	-	TGCGCCAGCAGCCAAGATCGGGACTACAATGAGCAGTTCTTC	CASSQDRDYNEQFF
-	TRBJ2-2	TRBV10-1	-	TGCGCCAGCAGTGGACAGGTCGAGGGCACCGGGGAGCTGTTTTTT	CASSGQVEGTGELFF
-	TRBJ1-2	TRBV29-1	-	TGCAGCGTTGAATACAGGGATGGCTACACCTTC	CSVEYRDGYTF
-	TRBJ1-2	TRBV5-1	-	TGCGCCAGCACCGCGGAGGGGCCGCACCCCTTGGATGGCTACACCTTC	CASTAEGPHPLDGYTF
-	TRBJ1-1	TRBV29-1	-	TGCAGCGTTCCCTACACTGAAGCTTTCTTT	CSVPYTEAFF
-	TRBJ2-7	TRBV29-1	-	TGCAGCGTTGAGTGGGCGCGGACTGGAGAGCAGTACTTC	CSVEWARTGEQYF
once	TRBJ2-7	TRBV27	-	TGTGCCAGCAGTTTGTGGGGGCAGGGATGGGGTAACGAGCAGTACTTC	CASSLWGQGWGNEQYF
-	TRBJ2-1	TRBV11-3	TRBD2	TGTGCCAGCAGCCTTAGGGCGGGAGTCGGGGGTGAGCAGTTCTTC	CASSLRAGVGGEQFF
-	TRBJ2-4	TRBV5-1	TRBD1	TGCGCCAGCAGCCTAGGGACAGGGGGCTCGCACATTCAGTACTTC	CASSLGTGGSHIQYF
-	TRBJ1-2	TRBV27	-	TGTGCCAGCAGTTTGCGCGTTAACTATGGCTACACCTTC	CASSLRVNYGYTF
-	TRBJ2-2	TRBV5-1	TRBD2	TGCGCCAGCAGCGTTAGCGGGACACCCGAGCTGTTTTTT	CASSVSGTPELFF
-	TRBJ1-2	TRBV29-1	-	TGCAGCGTTGCCCTTCACAGGGAGAATGGCTACACCTTC	CSVALHRENGYTF
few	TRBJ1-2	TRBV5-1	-	TGCGCCAGCAGCTTGGGGGGTCGGACAGACCTCCGAGGCTACACCTTC	CASSLGGRTDLRGYTF
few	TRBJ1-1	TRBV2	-	TGTGCCAGCAGTGAGGGGGGAGCTTTCTTT	CASSEGGAFF
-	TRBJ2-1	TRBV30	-	TGTGCCTGGAGGAGGGTCTACAATGAGCAGTTCTTC	CAWRRVYNEQFF
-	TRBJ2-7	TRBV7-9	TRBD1	TGTGCCAGCAGCTTTGACACCTCCGGGGACAGGGGTAGCTACGAGCAGTACTTC	CASSFDTSGDRGSYEQYF
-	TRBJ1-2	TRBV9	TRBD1	TGTGCCAGCAGCGCCGGAGGGGGCAGATCGGGCGGCTACACCTTC	CASSAGGGRSGGYTF
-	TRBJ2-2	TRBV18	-	TGTGCCAGCTCACTAAACACCGGGGAGCTGTTTTTT	CASSLNTGELFF
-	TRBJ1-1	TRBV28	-	TGTGCCAGCAGTTTAAGTGGGCAGGGAGCTTTCTTT	CASSLSGQGAFF
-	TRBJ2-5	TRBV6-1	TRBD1	TGTGCCAGCAGTGAATGGGGGACAGGGATTGGGGAGACCCAGTACTTC	CASSEWGTGIGETQYF
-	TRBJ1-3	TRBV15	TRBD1	TGTGCCACCAGCAGAGATAGGGGACAGATGACACCTGGAAACACCATATATTTT	CATSRDRGQMTPGNTIYF
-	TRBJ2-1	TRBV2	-	TGTGCCAGCAGTCTACAGGGAAGAGGTAGGGATGAGCAGTTCTTC	CASSLQGRGRDEQFF
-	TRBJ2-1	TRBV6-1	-	TGTGCCAGCAGTTGGAGGAATGAGCAGTTCTTC	CASSWRNEQFF
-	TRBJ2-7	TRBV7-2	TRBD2	TGTGCCAGCAGCTTGGGACTAGCAGCCTACGAGCAGTACTTC	CASSLGLAAYEQYF
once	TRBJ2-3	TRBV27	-	TGTGCCAGCAGTTTCAGAAGCACAGATACGCAGTATTTT	CASSFRSTDTQYF
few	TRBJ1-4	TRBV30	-	TGTGCCTGCTCCATCGGGGGGCAGACTGAAAAACTGTTTTTT	CACSIGGQTEKLFF
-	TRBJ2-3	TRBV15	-	TGTGCCACCAGCAGAGATATAGCTAGTAATGCAGATACGCAGTATTTT	CATSRDIASNADTQYF
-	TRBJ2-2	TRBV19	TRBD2	TGTGCCAGTAGATGGGCTAGCGGGATTACCGGGGAGCTGTTTTTT	CASRWASGITGELFF
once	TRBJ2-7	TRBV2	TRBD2	TGTGCCAGCGAAGCTAGCGGTTCCTACGAGCAGTACTTC	CASEASGSYEQYF
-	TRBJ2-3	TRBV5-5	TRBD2	TGTGCCAGCAGCTACAGTAATCCGGGACTAGCGGGGCCAACAGATACGCAGTATTTT	CASSYSNPGLAGPTDTQYF
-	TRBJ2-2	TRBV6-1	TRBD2	TGTGCCGCCCTAGCGGGGGTTACCGGGGAGCTGTTTTTT	CAALAGVTGELFF
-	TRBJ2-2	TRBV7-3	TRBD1	TGTGCCAGCAGCAGGACAGGGAGCGGGGAGCTGTTTTTT	CASSRTGSGELFF
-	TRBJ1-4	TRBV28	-	TGTGCCAGCAGACCGGGGACTGTGGAAAAACTGTTTTTT	CASRPGTVEKLFF
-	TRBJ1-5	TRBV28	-	TGTGCCAGCAGTTATACAGGGAACAATCAGCCCCAGCATTTT	CASSYTGNNQPQHF
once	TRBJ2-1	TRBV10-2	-	TGCGCCAGCACGGTACCAACGAAGAATGAGCAGTTCTTC	CASTVPTKNEQFF